The next 2 T cell receptor beta chains were all read from a single sample in a study of technical replicates of blood from four donors. Sequenced by immunoSEQ multiplex PCR; TCRdb stores in-frame clones only, minus some. This sample has 91,000 or so clones, with 95% found just once. Sequenced sample: T cells isolated from PBMCs. The receptors come from a human donor in good health.

The chain's CDR3 is CASSDFAGASTDTQYF. The DNA of the CDR3 is TGCGCCAGCAGTGATTTCGCGGGAGCCAGCACAGATACGCAGTATTTT. This chain joins TRBV10-1 and TRBJ2-3, with TRBD2 matching 7 bases. Germline CDR1 and CDR2: WNHNN and SYGVQD (reference sequence). The CDR3 has 16 residues. V shed 3 bases, J shed 0 bases, and the junction held 6 bases outside the gene matches.

The chain joins TRBV9 to TRBJ2-3; 7 bases match TRBD2. The CDR3 sequence is 15 residues long. Germline V lookup: CDR1 SGDLS, CDR2 YYNGEE. Trimming cost V 4 bases and J 2 bases; bases outside gene matches: 7. In DNA, the CDR3 is TGTGCCAGCAGCCTAAGCGGGATACACACAGATACGCAGTATTTT. This sequence encodes CASSLSGIHTDTQYF.